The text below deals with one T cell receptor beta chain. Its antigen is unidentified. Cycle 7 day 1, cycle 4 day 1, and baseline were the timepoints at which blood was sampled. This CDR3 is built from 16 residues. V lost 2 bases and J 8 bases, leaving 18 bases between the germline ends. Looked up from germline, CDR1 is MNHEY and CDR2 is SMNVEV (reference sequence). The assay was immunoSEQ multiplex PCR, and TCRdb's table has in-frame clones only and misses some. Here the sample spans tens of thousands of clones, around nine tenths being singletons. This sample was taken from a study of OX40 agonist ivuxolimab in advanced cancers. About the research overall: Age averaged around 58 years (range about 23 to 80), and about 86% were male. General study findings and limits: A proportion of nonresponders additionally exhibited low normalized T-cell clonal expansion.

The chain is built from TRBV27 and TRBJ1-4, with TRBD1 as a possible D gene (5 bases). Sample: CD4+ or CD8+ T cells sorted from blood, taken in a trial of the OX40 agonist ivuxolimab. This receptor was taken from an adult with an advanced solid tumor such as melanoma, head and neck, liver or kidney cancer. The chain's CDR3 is CASSLGTGFAGEKLFF. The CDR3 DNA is TGTGCCAGCAGTTTAGGGACGGGTTTCGCGGGGGAAAAACTGTTTTTT.